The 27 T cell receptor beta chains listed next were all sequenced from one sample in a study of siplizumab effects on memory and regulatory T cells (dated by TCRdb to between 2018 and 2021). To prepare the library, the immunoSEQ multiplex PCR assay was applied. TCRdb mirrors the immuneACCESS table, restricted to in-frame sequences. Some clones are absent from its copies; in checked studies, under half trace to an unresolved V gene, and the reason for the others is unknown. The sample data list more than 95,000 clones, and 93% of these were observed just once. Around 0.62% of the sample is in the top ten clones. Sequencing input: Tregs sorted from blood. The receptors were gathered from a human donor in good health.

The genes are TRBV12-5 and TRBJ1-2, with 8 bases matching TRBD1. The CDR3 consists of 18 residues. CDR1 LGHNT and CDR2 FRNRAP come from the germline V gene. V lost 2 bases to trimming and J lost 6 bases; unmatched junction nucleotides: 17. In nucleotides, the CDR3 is TGTGCTAGTGGTTTGTTCCGATCGTATCAGGACAGGGTAAATGGCTACACCTTC. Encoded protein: CASGLFRSYQDRVNGYTF.

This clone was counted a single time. In DNA form, the CDR3 reads TGTGCCAGCTCACCGGGCGCGGCTAATGAAAAACTGTTTTTT. Translated: CASSPGAANEKLFF. The chain uses TRBV18 and TRBJ1-4; no firm D call. V lost 3 bases and J lost 3, with 8 bases in between. This CDR3 comprises 14 residues. Germline V gene data show CDR1 as KGHSH and CDR2 as LQKENI.

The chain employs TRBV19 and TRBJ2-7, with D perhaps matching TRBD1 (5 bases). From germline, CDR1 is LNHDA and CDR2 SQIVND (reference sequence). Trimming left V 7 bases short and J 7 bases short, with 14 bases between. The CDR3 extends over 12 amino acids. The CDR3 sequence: CASTAGIGEQYF. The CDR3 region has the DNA TGTGCCAGTACTGCAGGGATTGGAGAGCAGTACTTC.

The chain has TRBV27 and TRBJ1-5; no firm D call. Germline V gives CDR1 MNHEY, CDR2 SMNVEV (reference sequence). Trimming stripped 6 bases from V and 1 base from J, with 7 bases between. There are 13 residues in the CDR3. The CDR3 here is CASRRRSNQPQHF. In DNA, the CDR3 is TGTGCCAGCAGACGGCGAAGCAATCAGCCCCAGCATTTT.

CDR3 region: CASSLETGRAEAFF. In DNA form, the CDR3 reads TGTGCCAGCAGCTTAGAAACAGGGCGGGCTGAAGCTTTCTTT. The chain joins TRBV11-1 to TRBJ1-1, with a tentative D call TRBD1 (6 bases). Germline assignment: CDR1 SGHAT and CDR2 FQDESV (reference sequence). V was cut by 1 base and J by 6 bases, with 12 bases left in between. CDR3 size: 14 residues.

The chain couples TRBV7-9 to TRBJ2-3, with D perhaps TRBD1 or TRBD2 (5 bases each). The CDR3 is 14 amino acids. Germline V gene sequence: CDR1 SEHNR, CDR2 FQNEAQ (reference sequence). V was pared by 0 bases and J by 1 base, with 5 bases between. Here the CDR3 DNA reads TGTGCCAGCAGCTTAGCGGGGGGCACAGATACGCAGTATTTT. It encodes CASSLAGGTDTQYF.

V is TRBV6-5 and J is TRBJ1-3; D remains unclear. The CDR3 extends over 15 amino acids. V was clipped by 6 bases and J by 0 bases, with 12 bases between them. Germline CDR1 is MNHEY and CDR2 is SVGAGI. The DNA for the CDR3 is TGTGCCAGCAGCCGTCCCGGCCTCTCTGGAAACACCATATATTTT. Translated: CASSRPGLSGNTIYF.

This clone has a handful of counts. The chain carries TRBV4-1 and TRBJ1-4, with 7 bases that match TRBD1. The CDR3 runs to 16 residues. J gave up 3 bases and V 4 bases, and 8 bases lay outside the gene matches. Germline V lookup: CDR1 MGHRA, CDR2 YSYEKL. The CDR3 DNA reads TGCGCCAGCAGCCCCCAGGGGACAGCACCTAATGAAAAACTGTTTTTT. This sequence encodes CASSPQGTAPNEKLFF.

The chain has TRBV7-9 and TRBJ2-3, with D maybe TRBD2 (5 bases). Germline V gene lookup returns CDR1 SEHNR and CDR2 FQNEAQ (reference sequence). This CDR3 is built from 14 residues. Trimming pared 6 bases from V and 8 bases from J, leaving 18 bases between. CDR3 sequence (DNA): TGTGCCAGCAGTCCTCAACTAGGATCTATTACGCAGTATTTT. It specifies CASSPQLGSITQYF.

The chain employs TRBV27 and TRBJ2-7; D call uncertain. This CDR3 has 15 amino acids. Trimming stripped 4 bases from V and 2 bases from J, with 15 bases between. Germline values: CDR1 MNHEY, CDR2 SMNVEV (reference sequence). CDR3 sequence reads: CASSSRTLFTYEQYF. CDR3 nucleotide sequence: TGTGCCAGCAGTTCGAGGACGCTCTTTACCTACGAGCAGTACTTC.

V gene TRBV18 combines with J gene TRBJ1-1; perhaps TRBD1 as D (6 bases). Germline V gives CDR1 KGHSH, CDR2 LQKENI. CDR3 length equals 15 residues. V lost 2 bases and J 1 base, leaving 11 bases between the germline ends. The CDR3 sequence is CASSPGGGWNTEAFF. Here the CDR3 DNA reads TGTGCCAGCTCACCAGGAGGGGGGTGGAACACTGAAGCTTTCTTT.

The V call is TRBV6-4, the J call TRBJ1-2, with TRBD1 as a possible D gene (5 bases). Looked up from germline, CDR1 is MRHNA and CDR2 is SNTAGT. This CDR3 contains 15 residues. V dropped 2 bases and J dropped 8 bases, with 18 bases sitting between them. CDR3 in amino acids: CASSDPRDGSRGYTF. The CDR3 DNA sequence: TGTGCCAGCAGTGACCCCCGGGACGGGAGTCGGGGCTACACCTTC.

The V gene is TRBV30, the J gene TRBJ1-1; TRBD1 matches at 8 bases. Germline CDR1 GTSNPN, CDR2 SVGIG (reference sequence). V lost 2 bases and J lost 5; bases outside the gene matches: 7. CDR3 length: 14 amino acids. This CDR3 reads CAWSWGQALTEAFF. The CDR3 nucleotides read TGTGCCTGGAGTTGGGGACAGGCGTTAACTGAAGCTTTCTTT.

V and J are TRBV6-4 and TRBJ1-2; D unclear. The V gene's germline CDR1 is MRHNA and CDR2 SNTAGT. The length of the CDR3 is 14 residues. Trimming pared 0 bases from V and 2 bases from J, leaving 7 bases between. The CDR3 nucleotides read TGTGCCAGCAGTGACTCTTCGGTGAACTATGGCTACACCTTC. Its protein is CASSDSSVNYGYTF.

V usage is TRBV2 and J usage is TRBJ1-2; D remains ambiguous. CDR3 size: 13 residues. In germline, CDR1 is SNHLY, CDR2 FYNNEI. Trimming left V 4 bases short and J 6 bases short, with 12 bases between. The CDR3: CASSGNRRDGYTF. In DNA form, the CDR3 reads TGTGCCAGCAGTGGAAACCGACGAGATGGCTACACCTTC.

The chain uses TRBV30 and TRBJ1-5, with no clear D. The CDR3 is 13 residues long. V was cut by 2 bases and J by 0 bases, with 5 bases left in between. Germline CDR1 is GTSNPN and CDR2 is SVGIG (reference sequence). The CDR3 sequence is CAWSKSSNQPQHF. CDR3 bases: TGTGCCTGGAGTAAGAGTAGCAATCAGCCCCAGCATTTT. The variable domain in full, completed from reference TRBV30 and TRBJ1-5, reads SQTIHQWPATLVQPVGSPLSLECTVEGTSNPNLYWYRQAAGRGLQLLFYSVGIGQISSEVPQNLSASRPQDRQFILSSKKLLLSDSGFYLCAWSKSSNQPQHFGDGTRLSIL.

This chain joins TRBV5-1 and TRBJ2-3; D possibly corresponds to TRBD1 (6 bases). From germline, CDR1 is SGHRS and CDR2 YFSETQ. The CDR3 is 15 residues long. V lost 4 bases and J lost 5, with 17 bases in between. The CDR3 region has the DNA TGCGCCAGCAGCGCCGGACCATTAGGGGGAGATACGCAGTATTTT. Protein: CASSAGPLGGDTQYF.

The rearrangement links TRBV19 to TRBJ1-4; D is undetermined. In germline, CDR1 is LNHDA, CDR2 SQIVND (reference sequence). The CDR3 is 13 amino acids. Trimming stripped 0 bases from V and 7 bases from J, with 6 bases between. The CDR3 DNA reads TGTGCCAGTAGTATAGAGGGCGGTGAAAAACTGTTTTTT. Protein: CASSIEGGEKLFF.

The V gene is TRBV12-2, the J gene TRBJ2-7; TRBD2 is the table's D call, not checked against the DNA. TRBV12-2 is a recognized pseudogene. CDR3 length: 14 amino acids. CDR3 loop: CASRLASPSYEQYF. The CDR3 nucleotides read TGTGCAAGTCGCTTAGCGTCTCCCTCCTACGAGCAGTACTTC.

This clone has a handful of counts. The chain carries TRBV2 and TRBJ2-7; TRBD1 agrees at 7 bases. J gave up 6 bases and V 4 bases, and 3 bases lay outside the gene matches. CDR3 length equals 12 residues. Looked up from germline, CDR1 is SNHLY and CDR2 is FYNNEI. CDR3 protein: CASSARGSEQYF. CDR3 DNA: TGTGCCAGCAGTGCCAGGGGGTCCGAGCAGTACTTC.

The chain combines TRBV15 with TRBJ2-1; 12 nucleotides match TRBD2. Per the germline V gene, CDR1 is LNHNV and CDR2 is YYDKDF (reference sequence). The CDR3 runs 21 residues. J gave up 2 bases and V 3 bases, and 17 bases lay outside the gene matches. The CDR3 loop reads CATSRESLASGGASPYNEQFF. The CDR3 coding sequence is TGTGCCACCAGCAGGGAAAGTTTGGCTAGCGGGGGGGCTTCCCCCTACAATGAGCAGTTCTTC.

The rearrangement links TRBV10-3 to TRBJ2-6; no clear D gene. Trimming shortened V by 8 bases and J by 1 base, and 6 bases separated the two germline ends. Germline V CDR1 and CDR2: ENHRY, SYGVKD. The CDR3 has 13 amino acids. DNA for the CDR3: TGTGCCATCCGAATATCTGGGGCCAACGTCCTGACTTTC. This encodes CAIRISGANVLTF.

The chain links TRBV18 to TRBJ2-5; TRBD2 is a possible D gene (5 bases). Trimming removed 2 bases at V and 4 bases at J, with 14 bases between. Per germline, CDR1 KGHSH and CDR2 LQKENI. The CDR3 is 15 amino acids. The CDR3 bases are TGTGCCAGCTCACCAAGGAGCCCGCGGGCAGAGACCCAGTACTTC. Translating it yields CASSPRSPRAETQYF.

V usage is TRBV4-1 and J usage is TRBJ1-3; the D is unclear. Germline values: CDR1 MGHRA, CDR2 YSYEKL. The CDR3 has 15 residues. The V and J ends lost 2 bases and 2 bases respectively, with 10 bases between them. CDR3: CASSQIPATGNTIYF. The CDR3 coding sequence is TGCGCCAGCAGCCAAATTCCGGCCACTGGAAACACCATATATTTT.

CDR3 region: CASKGELRSGRGNEQFF. Here the CDR3 DNA reads TGTGCCAGCAAGGGGGAACTTAGGAGCGGGAGGGGCAATGAGCAGTTCTTC. This rearrangement joins TRBV2 to TRBJ2-1; 10 nucleotides agree with TRBD2. J gave up 6 bases and V 7 bases, and 15 bases lay outside the gene matches. Germline loops: CDR1 SNHLY, CDR2 FYNNEI. CDR3 length: 17 residues. The full variable domain, its missing parts supplied by reference TRBV2 and TRBJ2-1, is EPEVTQTPSHQVTQMGQEVILRCVPISNHLYFYWYRQILGQKVEFLVSFYNNEISEKSEIFDDQFSVERPDGSNFTLKIRSTKLEDSAMYFCASKGELRSGRGNEQFFGPGTRLTVL.

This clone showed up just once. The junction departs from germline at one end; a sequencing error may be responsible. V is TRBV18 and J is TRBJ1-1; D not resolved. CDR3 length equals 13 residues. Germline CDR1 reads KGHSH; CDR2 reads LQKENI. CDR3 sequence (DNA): TGTGCCAGCTCACCACTCATAAACAGTGAAGCTTTCTTT. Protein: CASSPLINSEAFF. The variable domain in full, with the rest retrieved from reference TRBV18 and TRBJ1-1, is NAGVMQNPRHLVRRRGQEARLRCSPMKGHSHVYWYRQLPEEGLKFMVYLQKENIIDESGMPKERFSAEFPKEGPSILRIQQVVRGDSAAYFCASSPLINSEAFFGQGTRLTVV.

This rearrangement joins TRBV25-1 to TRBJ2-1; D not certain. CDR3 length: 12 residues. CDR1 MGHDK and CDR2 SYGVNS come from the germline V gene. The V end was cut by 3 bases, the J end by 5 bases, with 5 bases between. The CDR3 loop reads CASSEVHNEQFF. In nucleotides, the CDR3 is TGTGCCAGCAGTGAGGTGCACAATGAGCAGTTCTTC.